The rows below give T cell receptor beta chains drawn from one sample of a study of blood T cells in healthy people across ages. MiXCR, run by TCRdb on the 5' RACE reads, gives a single entry per CDR3 protein. Among some 1,500,000 distinct CDR3 sequences, approximately 39% were seen once, and the ten largest hold just over 4%. The specimen sequenced was blood. The source is a woman aged 18-35 years in good health. The CDR3 runs from the conserved cysteine through the conserved F or W. The D gene is left open where the match is weak. Only part of the rows carry a size: once, few, many, or a class if the clone is expanded.

TRBJ2-5	TRBV4-2	-	few	TGTGCCAGCAGCCAAGAATCCGGAGAGACCCAGTACTTC	CASSQESGETQYF
TRBJ2-1	TRBV27	TRBD2	-	TGTGCCAGCAAACGAGCGGGGGGCTACAATGAGCAGTTCTTC	CASKRAGGYNEQFF
TRBJ2-5	TRBV6-6	-	-	TGTGCCAGCCGCGGAACGGCATTCCAAGAGACCCAGTACTTC	CASRGTAFQETQYF
TRBJ1-2	TRBV12-3/TRBV12-4	-	-	TGTGCCAGCACCCCAGGAGGACTCCTCTATGGCTACACCTTC	CASTPGGLLYGYTF
TRBJ2-5	TRBV6-2/TRBV6-3	TRBD2	-	TGTGCCAGCAGTCAGCCTAGCGGGGAGGAGACCCAGTACTTC	CASSQPSGEETQYF
TRBJ2-7	TRBV7-2	-	-	TGTGCCAGCAGCTTAGGACAGATTGCCTACGAGCAGTACTTC	CASSLGQIAYEQYF
TRBJ2-3	TRBV29-1	-	-	TGCAGCGTGGAGAGGGGATCGGATACGCAGTATTTT	CSVERGSDTQYF
TRBJ1-2	TRBV6-2/TRBV6-3	TRBD1	-	TGTGCCAGCAGAGAGGGACAGGCGCAGAACTATGGCTACACCTTC	CASREGQAQNYGYTF
TRBJ1-2	TRBV19	-	-	TGTGCCAGCCGCCCGGCTGTCGGGGAGGGGAACGATGGCTACACCTTC	CASRPAVGEGNDGYTF
TRBJ2-7	TRBV12-3/TRBV12-4	TRBD1	many	TGTGCCAGCAGTCCTGACAGGGGTGGCGAGCAGTACTTC	CASSPDRGGEQYF
TRBJ2-1	TRBV7-9	-	many	TGTGCCAGCAGCACAGGGTCCTACAATGAGCAGTTCTTC	CASSTGSYNEQFF
TRBJ2-7	TRBV29-1	-	-	TGCAGCGTTGTGGGGCGGGCCCCTACCTACAATGAGCGGTACTTC	CSVVGRAPTYNERYF
TRBJ2-5	TRBV9	-	-	TGTGCCAGCAGCGTAGGTCGGGACGGCCAAGAGACCCAGTACTTC	CASSVGRDGQETQYF
TRBJ2-5	TRBV2	TRBD2	-	TGTGCCAGCCTAGCGGGCAAGACCCAGTACTTC	CASLAGKTQYF
TRBJ2-5	TRBV7-9	-	few	TGTGCCAGCAGCTTGTACAGGGTCGTCGAGACCCAGTACTTC	CASSLYRVVETQYF
TRBJ2-3	TRBV12-3/TRBV12-4	TRBD2	few	TGTGCCAGCAGTTCAAGGGGAGGGAGACCAGATACGCAGTATTTT	CASSSRGGRPDTQYF
TRBJ2-7	TRBV3-1	-	few	TGTGCCAGCAGCCACCTAGGGGGGAGGCACGAGCAGTACTTC	CASSHLGGRHEQYF
TRBJ1-4	TRBV6-5	TRBD1	-	TGTGCCAGCAGTTTCCGGACAGGGCGGGAAAAACTGTTTTTT	CASSFRTGREKLFF
TRBJ2-3	TRBV12-3/TRBV12-4	TRBD2	-	TGTGCCAGCAGTCGGACTAGCGGGAGTATCACAGATACGCAGTATTTT	CASSRTSGSITDTQYF
TRBJ2-3	TRBV7-3	TRBD2	-	TGTGCCAGCAGCTCCCCTAGCGGTAAACGCACAGATACGCAGTATTTT	CASSSPSGKRTDTQYF
TRBJ1-1	TRBV5-1	-	-	TGCGCCAGCAGCTTGGAGGCAGGGAGGCCGAACACTGAAGCTTTCTTT	CASSLEAGRPNTEAFF
TRBJ2-1	TRBV20-1	TRBD2	-	TGCAGTGCTAGAGCCTTACTAGCGGGGATGTACAATGAGCAGTTCTTC	CSARALLAGMYNEQFF
TRBJ2-1	TRBV20-1	TRBD2	-	TGCAGTGCTCCAAGACTAGCGGGGCCCCAATACAATGAGCAGTTCTTC	CSAPRLAGPQYNEQFF
TRBJ2-1	TRBV3-1	-	-	TGTGCCAGCAGCCAAGGTGTAACGCCGAGTTACAATGAGCAGTTCTTC	CASSQGVTPSYNEQFF
TRBJ2-3	TRBV7-9	-	many	TGTGCCAGCAGCTTCGGGGCAGATACGCAGTATTTT	CASSFGADTQYF
TRBJ2-3	TRBV20-1	TRBD1	-	TGCAGTGCTACAGGGGGCCCTAGCACAGATACGCAGTATTTT	CSATGGPSTDTQYF
TRBJ2-3	TRBV4-2	TRBD2	many	TGTGCCAGCAGCCTACTAGCGGACACAGATACGCAGTATTTT	CASSLLADTDTQYF
TRBJ1-1	TRBV20-1	TRBD1	-	TGCAGTGCCTGGGACAGGGGGCGTTTAAACACTGAAGCTTTCTTT	CSAWDRGRLNTEAFF
TRBJ2-3	TRBV5-1	-	-	TGCGCCAGCAGCTTGTGGGACACAGATACGCAGTATTTT	CASSLWDTDTQYF
TRBJ2-3	TRBV27	-	few	TGTGCCAGCAGTCTAAACACCCGGACAGATACGCAGTATTTT	CASSLNTRTDTQYF
TRBJ2-1	TRBV4-1	TRBD2	few	TGCGCCAGCAGCCCGATAGCGGGGGGTTGGAATGAGCAGTTCTTC	CASSPIAGGWNEQFF
TRBJ1-1	TRBV6-1	-	-	TGTGCCAGCAGTAGAACGACAGAAGGGAACACTGAAGCTTTCTTT	CASSRTTEGNTEAFF
TRBJ1-2	TRBV27	-	-	TGTGCCAGCAGTCCCACCGCCCTATCGTCTTACTATGGCTACACCTTC	CASSPTALSSYYGYTF
TRBJ2-7	TRBV4-1	-	few	TGCGCCAGCAGCCACCAGGCCTCATACGAGCAGTACTTC	CASSHQASYEQYF
TRBJ2-3	TRBV6-6	-	many	TGTGCCAGCAGTCTTACGAACTCCAACACAGATACGCAGTATTTT	CASSLTNSNTDTQYF
TRBJ2-1	TRBV12-3/TRBV12-4	TRBD1	few	TGTGCCAGCAGATCCTGGGGACAGGGCGACAATGAGCAGTTCTTC	CASRSWGQGDNEQFF
TRBJ2-7	TRBV6-5	-	few	TGTGCCAGCAGTTACGACAGGATCTCCTACGAGCAGTACTTC	CASSYDRISYEQYF
TRBJ1-5	TRBV19	-	-	TGTGCCAGTAGTATAGGACAGAGCAATCAGCCCCAGCATTTT	CASSIGQSNQPQHF